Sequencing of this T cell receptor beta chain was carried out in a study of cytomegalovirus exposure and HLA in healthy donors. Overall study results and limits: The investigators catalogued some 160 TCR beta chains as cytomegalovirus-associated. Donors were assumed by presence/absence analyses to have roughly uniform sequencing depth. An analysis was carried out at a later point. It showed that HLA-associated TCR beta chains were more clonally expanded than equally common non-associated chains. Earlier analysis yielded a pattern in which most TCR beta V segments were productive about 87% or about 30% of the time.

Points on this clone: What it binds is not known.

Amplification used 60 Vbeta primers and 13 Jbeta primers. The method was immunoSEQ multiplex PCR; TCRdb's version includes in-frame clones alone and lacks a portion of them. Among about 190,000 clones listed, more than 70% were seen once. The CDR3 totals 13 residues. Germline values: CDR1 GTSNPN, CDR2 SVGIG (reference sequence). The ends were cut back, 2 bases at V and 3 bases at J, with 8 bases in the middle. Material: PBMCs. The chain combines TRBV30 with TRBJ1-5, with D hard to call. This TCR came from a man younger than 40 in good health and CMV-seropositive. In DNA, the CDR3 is TGTGCCTGGAGTTCACAGATCAATCAGCCCCAGCATTTT. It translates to CAWSSQINQPQHF.